These 29 T cell receptor beta chains were sequenced from one sample in a study of T cells in Graves' hyperthyroidism and ophthalmopathy. RNA transcripts provided the source from which TCR beta CDR3 regions were amplified. In the first-round RT-PCR of the TCR CDR3, the HTBI primer set was used. TCRdb re-derived calls from the multiplex PCR reads in MiXCR, one entry per CDR3 protein. The sample holds more than 500,000 distinct CDR3 sequences, 15% to 20% seen once. What was sequenced was blood. These TCRs come from a woman aged 30 to 39 with Graves' hyperthyroidism.

The chain is built from TRBV9 and TRBJ2-3, with TRBD2 identical over 7 bases. With V trimmed by 1 base and J by 6 bases, 8 bases remained unmatched. Germline CDR1 reads SGDLS; CDR2 reads YYNGEE. There are 15 residues in the CDR3. CDR3 nucleotide sequence: TGTGCCAGCAGCGTAAGGGCGGGAGTGGATGATACGCAGTATTTT. Its protein product is CASSVRAGVDDTQYF.

The chain employs TRBV10-2 and TRBJ1-2; TRBD1 is a possible D gene (6 bases). Germline CDR1 reads WSHSY; CDR2 reads SAAADI. The CDR3 has 16 residues. Trimming pared 0 bases from V and 8 bases from J, leaving 19 bases between. The CDR3 sequence: CASSESDGWSGAGYTF. CDR3 DNA: TGCGCCAGCAGTGAGTCGGACGGTTGGTCAGGGGCAGGCTACACCTTC.

This clonotype was recorded a few times. This sequence may be a read error, since a much larger clone differs from it by one base. The genes are TRBV7-2 and TRBJ2-1; the D call may be TRBD1 or TRBD2 (6 bases each). This CDR3 has 15 residues. Per germline, CDR1 SGHTA and CDR2 FQGNSA. The CDR3 DNA reads TGTGCCAGCAGCTTAGGGGGGGCGGCTTACAATGAGCAGTCCTTC. It codes for CASSLGGAAYNEQSF.

CDR3 in amino acids: CASGDRRRPGANVLTF. CDR3 nucleotides: TGTGCCAGCGGCGACAGAAGAAGACCTGGGGCCAACGTCCTGACTTTC. This chain joins TRBV28 and TRBJ2-6; possible D gene TRBD1, 5 bases. Germline V gene data show CDR1 as MDHEN and CDR2 as SYDVKM. This CDR3 region has 16 residues. The V and J ends lost 8 bases and 2 bases respectively, with 16 bases between them. Complete variable domain (other parts from reference TRBV28 and TRBJ2-6): DVKVTQSSRYLVKRTGEKVFLECVQDMDHENMFWYRQDPGLGLRLIYFSYDVKMKEKGDIPEGYSVSREKKERFSLILESASTNQTSMYLCASGDRRRPGANVLTFGAGSRLTVL.

This clonotype was picked up a small number of times. The chain recombines TRBV7-8 with TRBJ2-1; 7 bases agree with TRBD2. After removal of 0 bases from V and 7 bases from J, the junction contained 12 bases not matched to a gene. The length of the CDR3 is 17 residues. The V gene's germline CDR1 is SGHVS and CDR2 FQNEAQ. For the CDR3, the DNA is TGTGCCAGCAGCTTAGCGCGCCTAGCGGAGAGGTCTAATGAGCAGTTCTTC. Protein sequence: CASSLARLAERSNEQFF.

This clonotype was recorded many times. The V and J genes are TRBV2 and TRBJ2-5; the D is unclear. V gave up 0 bases and J gave up 5 bases, with 16 bases separating them. CDR1 is SNHLY, CDR2 FYNNEI, per germline. The CDR3 sequence is 16 residues long. The DNA of the CDR3 is TGTGCCAGCAGTGAAGCGCTTATGTACCTCCACGAGACCCAGTACTTC. This translates into CASSEALMYLHETQYF.

In regard to this clonotype: The junction departs from the called germline gene at one end, perhaps through a read error. The V gene is TRBV20-1, the J gene TRBJ2-2, with D possibly being TRBD2 (6 bases). CDR1 is DFQATT, CDR2 SNEGSKA, per germline (reference sequence). The CDR3 is 17 amino acids. The CDR3 spells CSTRPSGVGVGTGELFF. In nucleotides, the CDR3 is TGCAGTACTAGACCTTCGGGGGTAGGGGTAGGCACCGGGGAGCTGTTTTTT.

The table lists this clonotype with many counts. The V gene is TRBV14, the J gene TRBJ2-7; possibly TRBD2 for D (5 bases). Germline loops: CDR1 SGHDN, CDR2 FVKESK. Deletions cut 0 bases from V and 1 base from J, with 13 bases between. The CDR3 contains 16 residues. The CDR3 bases are TGTGCCAGCAGCCAAGACGACTGGCGGGTGTCCTACGAGCAGTACTTC. Protein: CASSQDDWRVSYEQYF. Variable domain in full (rest from reference TRBV14 and TRBJ2-7): EAGVTQFPSHSVIEKGQTVTLRCDPISGHDNLYWYRRVMGKEIKFLLHFVKESKQDESGMPNNRFLAERTGGTYSTLKVQPAELEDSGVYFCASSQDDWRVSYEQYFGPGTRLTVT.

Comment on this clonotype: A much more abundant neighbour one base away suggests this may be a read error. J is TRBJ2-5 and V is TRBV6-2 or TRBV6-3; possibly TRBD1 for D (6 bases). Trimming removed 6 bases from V and 2 bases from J, with 16 bases in between. This CDR3 spans 15 amino acids. Germline V gene lookup returns CDR1 MNHEY and CDR2 SVGEGT. CDR3 bases: TGTGCCAGCAGACCGATGACAGGATCTCAAGAGACCCAGTACTTC. This translates into CASRPMTGSQETQYF.

The chain carries TRBV7-9 and TRBJ1-2; 8 nucleotides agree with TRBD1. Per germline, CDR1 SEHNR and CDR2 FQNEAQ (reference sequence). Losses at the gene ends were 1 base for V and 14 bases for J; bases not matched to a gene: 9. The CDR3 is 13 residues long. CDR3 protein: CASSLEPQGAKTF. The CDR3, as DNA: TGTGCCAGCAGCTTAGAGCCGCAGGGGGCAAAGACCTTC.

The sample holds a few counts of this clonotype. The chain uses TRBV6-1 and TRBJ1-5; D is possibly TRBD1 (6 bases). Between the trimmed V and J ends, which lost 6 bases and 2 bases, there was a span of 14 bases. This CDR3 spans 15 amino acids. Germline V lookup: CDR1 MNHNS, CDR2 SASEGT. The CDR3 loop is CASSIPGQGNQPQHF. Here the CDR3 DNA reads TGTGCCAGCAGCATACCGGGACAAGGCAATCAGCCCCAGCATTTT.

This clonotype showed up many times. This rearrangement joins TRBV28 to TRBJ2-5; 10 nucleotides agree with TRBD2. There are 16 residues in the CDR3. V shed 5 bases, J shed 5 bases, and the junction held 11 bases outside the gene matches. The germline V gene has CDR1 MDHEN and CDR2 SYDVKM. The CDR3 nucleotides are TGTGCCAGCAGTCCCCGGGGTAGCGGGAGGTGGGAGACCCAGTACTTC. It encodes CASSPRGSGRWETQYF.

The chain links TRBV12-3 or TRBV12-4 to TRBJ2-1; D gene uncertain. The CDR3 sequence is 12 residues long. V lost 6 bases, J lost 7 bases, and 10 bases lay in between. The CDR3 here is CASSPTRNEQFF. The CDR3 nucleotides are TGTGCCAGCAGCCCCACTCGGAATGAGCAGTTCTTC.

This clonotype was picked up many times. The rearrangement joins TRBV2 to TRBJ2-1, with 13 positions matching TRBD2. This CDR3 region has 14 residues. Germline V CDR1 and CDR2: SNHLY, FYNNEI. V was pared by 6 bases and J by 10 bases, with 6 bases of the junction left unmatched. CDR3: CASSGLAGAVEQFF. The CDR3, as DNA: TGTGCCAGCAGCGGACTAGCGGGAGCCGTGGAGCAGTTCTTC.

This clonotype was recorded many times. V and J are TRBV7-9 and TRBJ1-1, with no clear D. Trimming removed 7 bases from V and 3 bases from J, with 15 bases in between. From germline, CDR1 is SEHNR and CDR2 FQNEAQ (reference sequence). The CDR3 runs to 14 residues. The CDR3 DNA follows: TGTGCCAGCACCATGAATTGGGTCGACACTGAAGCTTTCTTT. Its translation: CASTMNWVDTEAFF.

This clonotype was counted at least ten times. V and J are TRBV12-3 or TRBV12-4 and TRBJ1-2; the D gene is possibly TRBD1 (6 bases). V shed 5 bases and J shed 5 bases, with 21 bases lying between them. This CDR3 is built from 16 residues. In nucleotides, the CDR3 is TGTGCCAGCAGTAGCCCGGGACACGACATCCCTTATGGCTACACCTTC. It yields the protein CASSSPGHDIPYGYTF.

This clonotype has ten or more counts. CDR3 DNA: TGTGCCAGCAGTGCAATTATGCCGGGACAGGGCAACATTCAGTACTTC. Translation gives CASSAIMPGQGNIQYF. The rearrangement uses TRBV2 and TRBJ2-4; 9 positions agree with TRBD1. V shed 4 bases, J shed 7 bases, and the junction held 11 bases outside the gene matches. CDR3 length: 16 residues. The germline gives CDR1 SNHLY, CDR2 FYNNEI.

This clonotype was observed at least ten times. The rearrangement links TRBV11-2 to TRBJ1-2; no clear D gene. This CDR3 spans 13 amino acids. The V gene lost 1 base and the J gene lost 3 bases, with 6 bases spanning the gap. Germline V gene lookup returns CDR1 SGHAT and CDR2 FQNNGV. The CDR3 loop is CASSLGMDYGYTF. In nucleotides, the CDR3 is TGTGCCAGCAGCTTAGGAATGGACTATGGCTACACCTTC.

This chain links TRBV19 with TRBJ2-2, with no clear D. There are 13 residues in the CDR3. Trimming took off 1 base at V and 4 bases at J, with 4 bases between the two ends. The germline gives CDR1 LNHDA, CDR2 SQIVND (reference sequence). CDR3 loop: CASSIASTGELFF. The CDR3 nucleotides read TGTGCCAGTAGTATAGCGAGCACCGGGGAGCTGTTTTTT.

A word on this clonotype: A much larger clone is a single base away; this may be a read error. The CDR3 loop is CASSGTGRGTQYF. CDR3 nucleotide sequence: TGTGCCAGCAGTGGGACAGGGAGGGGGACCCAGTACTTC. The chain carries TRBV2 and TRBJ2-5; perhaps TRBD1 as D (8 bases). Germline-derived CDR1 and CDR2 are SNHLY and FYNNEI. V lost 4 bases to trimming and J lost 7 bases, with 13 bases between them. The CDR3 has 13 amino acids.

Notes on this clonotype: It may be a read error: a sequence one base away is much more abundant. The chain is built from TRBV6-1 and TRBJ2-7, with D hard to call. CDR3 size: 13 residues. Germline CDR1 is MNHNS and CDR2 is SASEGT. For the CDR3, the DNA is TGTGCCAGCAAGGCCCCCTTTATCCACGAGCAGTGCTTC. It specifies CASKAPFIHEQCF.

This clonotype was observed many times. The CDR3 region has the DNA TGTGCCAGCAGCCGTAGCGGGTCACGCCGGGGCGGTGCGCAGTATTTT. Residues: CASSRSGSRRGGAQYF. V and J are TRBV11-3 and TRBJ2-3, with 7 bases fitting TRBD2. The CDR3 sequence is 16 residues long. V dropped 5 bases and J dropped 10; count of bases not matched to a gene: 18. From germline, CDR1 is SGHNT and CDR2 YENEEA.

In this sample, this clonotype turned up many times. The chain recombines TRBV18 with TRBJ2-1; D unclear. Between the trimmed V and J ends, which lost 3 bases and 2 bases, there was a span of 8 bases. The CDR3 loop spans 14 amino acids. Germline V gene sequence: CDR1 KGHSH, CDR2 LQKENI. The CDR3 nucleotides read TGTGCCAGCTCACCTGATTCGGCCTACAATGAGCAGTTCTTC. Protein sequence: CASSPDSAYNEQFF.

The V and J genes are TRBV5-1 and TRBJ2-5; D is possibly TRBD1 (7 bases). Trimming removed 4 bases from V and 4 bases from J, with 17 bases in between. CDR3 size: 15 residues. In germline, CDR1 is SGHRS, CDR2 YFSETQ. The CDR3 DNA is TGCGCCAGCAGCCGTGGCCCAGGGGGAGGAGAGACCCAGTACTTC. Its translation: CASSRGPGGGETQYF.

In its sample, this clonotype was seen a few times. The chain is built from TRBV29-1 and TRBJ2-2; D ambiguous. The CDR3 extends over 11 amino acids. V lost 6 bases and J lost 2, with 4 bases in between. The V gene's germline CDR1 is SQVTM and CDR2 ANQGSEA. CDR3 sequence: CSVVNTGELFF. The CDR3 DNA reads TGCAGCGTCGTTAACACCGGGGAGCTGTTTTTT.

This clonotype came up a few times. The V and J genes are TRBV24-1 and TRBJ2-1, with a tentative D call TRBD2 (5 bases). Trimming removed 3 bases at V and 9 bases at J, with 11 bases between. CDR3 length equals 13 residues. Germline loops: CDR1 KGHDR, CDR2 SFDVKD. CDR3 sequence: CATSDRAGGEQFF. The CDR3 DNA reads TGTGCCACCAGTGATAGGGCGGGCGGTGAGCAGTTCTTC.

This clonotype was detected many times. CDR3 sequence reads: CASSSVNQPQHF. The CDR3 DNA follows: TGTGCCAGCAGTAGCGTTAATCAGCCCCAGCATTTT. This rearrangement joins TRBV28 to TRBJ1-5; D is uncertain. V gave up 5 bases and J gave up 4 bases, with 6 bases separating them. Germline assignment: CDR1 MDHEN and CDR2 SYDVKM. This CDR3 is built from 12 residues.

This clonotype has at least ten counts. This chain connects TRBV7-9 to TRBJ2-3; D might be TRBD1 (5 bases). V was shortened by 2 bases and J by 4 bases, with 13 bases between the two germline ends. This CDR3 has 15 residues. CDR1 is SEHNR and CDR2 is FQNEAQ in the germline V gene (reference sequence). The CDR3 region is CASSLRQGPADTQYF. DNA of the CDR3: TGTGCCAGCAGCTTAAGGCAGGGCCCAGCAGATACGCAGTATTTT.

In its sample, this clonotype was seen many times. This chain joins TRBV20-1 and TRBJ2-5; 8 bases fit TRBD2. The V and J ends lost 6 bases and 5 bases, in that order; junction bases with no gene match: 11. Germline V gives CDR1 DFQATT, CDR2 SNEGSKA (reference sequence). The CDR3 sequence is 14 residues long. CDR3 coding DNA: TGCAGTGCCAGGTTCGCGGGAGGAAGGGAGACCCAGTACTTC. Protein product: CSARFAGGRETQYF.